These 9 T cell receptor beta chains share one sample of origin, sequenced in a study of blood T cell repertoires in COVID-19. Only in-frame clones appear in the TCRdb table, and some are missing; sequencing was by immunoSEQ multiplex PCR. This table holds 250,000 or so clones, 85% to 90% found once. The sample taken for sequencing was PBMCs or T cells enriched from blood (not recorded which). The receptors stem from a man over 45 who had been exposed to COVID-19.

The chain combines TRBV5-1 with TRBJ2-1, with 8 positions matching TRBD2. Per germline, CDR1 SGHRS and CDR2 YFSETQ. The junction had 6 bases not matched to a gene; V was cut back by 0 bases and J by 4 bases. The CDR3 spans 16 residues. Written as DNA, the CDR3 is TGCGCCAGCAGCTTGGCTAGCGGGTTTGGGTACAATGAGCAGTTCTTC. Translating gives CASSLASGFGYNEQFF.

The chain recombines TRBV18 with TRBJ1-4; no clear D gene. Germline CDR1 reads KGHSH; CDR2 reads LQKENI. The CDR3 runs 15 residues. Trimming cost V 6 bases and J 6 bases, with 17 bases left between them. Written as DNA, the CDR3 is TGTGCCAGCTCCCCTTCTCGCGGGTCGTATGAAAAACTGTTTTTT. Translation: CASSPSRGSYEKLFF. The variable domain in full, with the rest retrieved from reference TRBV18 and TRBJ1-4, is NAGVMQNPRHLVRRRGQEARLRCSPMKGHSHVYWYRQLPEEGLKFMVYLQKENIIDESGMPKERFSAEFPKEGPSILRIQQVVRGDSAAYFCASSPSRGSYEKLFFGSGTQLSVL.

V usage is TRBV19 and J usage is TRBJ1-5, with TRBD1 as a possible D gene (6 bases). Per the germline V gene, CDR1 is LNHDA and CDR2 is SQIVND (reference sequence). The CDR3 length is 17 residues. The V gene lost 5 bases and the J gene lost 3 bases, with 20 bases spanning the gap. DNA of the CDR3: TGTGCCAGTAGTCCCCCCGGCAGGGACACTTACAATCAGCCCCAGCATTTT. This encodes CASSPPGRDTYNQPQHF.

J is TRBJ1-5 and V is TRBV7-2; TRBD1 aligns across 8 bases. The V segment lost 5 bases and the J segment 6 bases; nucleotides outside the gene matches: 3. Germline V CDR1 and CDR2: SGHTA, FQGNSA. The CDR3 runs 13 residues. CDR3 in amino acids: CASSARGLQPQHF. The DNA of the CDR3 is TGTGCCAGCAGCGCCAGGGGGCTTCAGCCCCAGCATTTT.

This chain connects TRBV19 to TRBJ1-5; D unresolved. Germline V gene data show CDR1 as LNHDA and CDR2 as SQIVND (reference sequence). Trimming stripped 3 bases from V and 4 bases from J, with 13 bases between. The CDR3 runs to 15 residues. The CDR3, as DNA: TGTGCCAGTAGTATGACCATCGGGGTTAATCAGCCCCAGCATTTT. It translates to CASSMTIGVNQPQHF.

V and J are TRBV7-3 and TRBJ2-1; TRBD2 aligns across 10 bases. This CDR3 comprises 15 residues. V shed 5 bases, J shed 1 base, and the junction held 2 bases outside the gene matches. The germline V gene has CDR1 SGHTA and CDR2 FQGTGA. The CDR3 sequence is CASSALAGSYNEQFF. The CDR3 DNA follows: TGTGCCAGCAGCGCACTAGCGGGATCCTACAATGAGCAGTTCTTC.

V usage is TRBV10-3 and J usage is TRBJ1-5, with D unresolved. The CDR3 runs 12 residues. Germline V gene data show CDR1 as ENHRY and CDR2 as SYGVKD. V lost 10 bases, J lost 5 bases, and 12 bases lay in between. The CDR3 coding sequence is TGTGCCACCTCTGACTGGGATCAGCCCCAGCATTTT. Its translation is CATSDWDQPQHF.

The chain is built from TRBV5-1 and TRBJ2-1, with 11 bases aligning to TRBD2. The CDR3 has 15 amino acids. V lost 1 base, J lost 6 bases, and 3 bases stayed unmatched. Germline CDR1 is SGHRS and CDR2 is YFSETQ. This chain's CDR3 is CASSLTTSGANEQFF. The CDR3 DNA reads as TGCGCCAGCAGCTTGACGACTAGCGGGGCCAATGAGCAGTTCTTC.

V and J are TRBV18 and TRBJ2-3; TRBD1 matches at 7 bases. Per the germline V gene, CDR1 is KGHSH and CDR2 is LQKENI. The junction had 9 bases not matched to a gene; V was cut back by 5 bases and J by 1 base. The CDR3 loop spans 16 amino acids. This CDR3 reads CASSFQTGQGTDTQYF. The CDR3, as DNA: TGTGCCAGCTCATTCCAGACAGGGCAGGGCACAGATACGCAGTATTTT. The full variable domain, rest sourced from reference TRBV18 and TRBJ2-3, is NAGVMQNPRHLVRRRGQEARLRCSPMKGHSHVYWYRQLPEEGLKFMVYLQKENIIDESGMPKERFSAEFPKEGPSILRIQQVVRGDSAAYFCASSFQTGQGTDTQYFGPGTRLTVL.